Listed below are T cell receptor beta chains from one sample, sequenced in a study of control samples from healthy donors and cancer patients. Only in-frame clones appear in the TCRdb table, and some are missing; sequencing was by immunoSEQ multiplex PCR. The sample consists of 75,000 to 95,000 clones, around nine tenths of them appearing once. Sequencing input: blood. All receptors derive from a woman aged 45-65 years in good health. CDR3s include the opening cysteine and the closing phenylalanine or tryptophan. Fields, in order: CDR3 protein, CDR3 DNA, D gene, clone size, J gene, V gene. A D gene is named only where the DNA matches it firmly. Clone size, where shown, is once, few, many, or a class for clones that have expanded.

CDR3aa: CASSLSGDRAFF; CDR3nt: TGCGCCAGCAGCTTGTCCGGGGACAGAGCTTTCTTT; d_gene: TRBD1; abundance: NA; j_gene: TRBJ1-1; v_gene: TRBV5-1
CDR3aa: CASGRVAEQFF; CDR3nt: TGTGCCAGCGGAAGGGTAGCTGAGCAGTTCTTC; d_gene: NA; abundance: NA; j_gene: TRBJ2-1; v_gene: TRBV12-3/TRBV12-4
CDR3aa: CASSLGQGVGDTEAFF; CDR3nt: TGTGCCAGCAGTTTGGGACAGGGGGTTGGGGACACTGAAGCTTTCTTT; d_gene: TRBD1; abundance: NA; j_gene: TRBJ1-1; v_gene: TRBV27
CDR3aa: CASSEIGGVTKNIQYF; CDR3nt: TGTGCCAGCAGTGAGATAGGCGGGGTGACCAAAAACATTCAGTACTTC; d_gene: NA; abundance: NA; j_gene: TRBJ2-4; v_gene: TRBV2
CDR3aa: CASSLYGRGGTDTQYF; CDR3nt: TGTGCCAGCAGTTTATACGGGCGGGGGGGCACAGATACGCAGTATTTT; d_gene: TRBD2; abundance: NA; j_gene: TRBJ2-3; v_gene: TRBV27
CDR3aa: CASLGDYRGSGELFF; CDR3nt: TGTGCCAGCCTGGGAGATTACAGGGGGTCCGGGGAGCTGTTTTTT; d_gene: TRBD1; abundance: NA; j_gene: TRBJ2-2; v_gene: TRBV3-1/TRBV3-2
CDR3aa: CASSLDRVSGGYTF; CDR3nt: TGCGCCAGCAGCTTGGACAGGGTATCGGGAGGCTACACCTTC; d_gene: NA; abundance: NA; j_gene: TRBJ1-2; v_gene: TRBV5-1
CDR3aa: CAWGRLGGSLNYGYTF; CDR3nt: TGTGCCTGGGGGAGATTAGGCGGTTCCCTAAACTATGGCTACACCTTC; d_gene: NA; abundance: once; j_gene: TRBJ1-2; v_gene: TRBV30
CDR3aa: CASRSGYSYNEQFF; CDR3nt: TGCGCCAGCAGAAGCGGTTACTCCTACAATGAGCAGTTCTTC; d_gene: NA; abundance: NA; j_gene: TRBJ2-1; v_gene: TRBV5-1
CDR3aa: CASSLDGIYYGYTF; CDR3nt: TGTGCCAGCAGTTTAGACGGCATTTACTATGGCTACACCTTC; d_gene: NA; abundance: NA; j_gene: TRBJ1-2; v_gene: TRBV27
CDR3aa: CASYGLSYGYTF; CDR3nt: TGTGCCAGTTACGGTTTGAGCTATGGCTACACCTTC; d_gene: NA; abundance: NA; j_gene: TRBJ1-2; v_gene: TRBV9
CDR3aa: CASSERGTTEAFF; CDR3nt: TGTGCCAGCAGTGAAAGGGGGACCACTGAAGCTTTCTTT; d_gene: NA; abundance: NA; j_gene: TRBJ1-1; v_gene: TRBV2
CDR3aa: CASSQGYSNQPQHF; CDR3nt: TGTGCCAGCTCACAGGGGTATAGCAATCAGCCCCAGCATTTT; d_gene: NA; abundance: NA; j_gene: TRBJ1-5; v_gene: TRBV18
CDR3aa: CAWRGQPNQPQHF; CDR3nt: TGTGCCTGGAGGGGACAGCCTAATCAGCCCCAGCATTTT; d_gene: TRBD1; abundance: once; j_gene: TRBJ1-5; v_gene: TRBV30
CDR3aa: CASSSQKHTEAFF; CDR3nt: TGTGCCAGTAGTAGCCAGAAACACACTGAAGCTTTCTTT; d_gene: NA; abundance: NA; j_gene: TRBJ1-1; v_gene: TRBV19
CDR3aa: CASSQESGHEQYF; CDR3nt: TGCGCCAGCAGCCAAGAATCTGGGCACGAGCAGTACTTC; d_gene: NA; abundance: once; j_gene: TRBJ2-7; v_gene: TRBV4-1
CDR3aa: CASSTTGSNSPLHF; CDR3nt: TGTGCCAGCAGCACAACAGGGTCTAATTCACCCCTCCACTTT; d_gene: NA; abundance: NA; j_gene: TRBJ1-6; v_gene: TRBV7-9
CDR3aa: CAINPGTGESLGREQYF; CDR3nt: TGTGCCATCAACCCAGGGACAGGGGAAAGTCTTGGTCGCGAGCAGTACTTC; d_gene: TRBD1; abundance: once; j_gene: TRBJ2-7; v_gene: TRBV10-3
CDR3aa: CAIREGGSSTDTQYF; CDR3nt: TGTGCCATCAGGGAAGGGGGGTCTAGCACAGATACGCAGTATTTT; d_gene: NA; abundance: NA; j_gene: TRBJ2-3; v_gene: TRBV10-3
CDR3aa: CASSARTGQGADTQYF; CDR3nt: TGTGCCAGCAGTGCCCGTACGGGACAGGGAGCAGATACGCAGTATTTT; d_gene: TRBD1; abundance: NA; j_gene: TRBJ2-3; v_gene: TRBV6-1
CDR3aa: CASSLGWETAFF; CDR3nt: TGTGCCAGCAGCTTAGGGTGGGAAACAGCTTTCTTT; d_gene: NA; abundance: NA; j_gene: TRBJ1-1; v_gene: TRBV7-2
CDR3aa: CASSPRQDSPLHF; CDR3nt: TGCGCCAGCAGCCCTCGACAGGATTCACCCCTCCACTTT; d_gene: NA; abundance: NA; j_gene: TRBJ1-6; v_gene: TRBV5-1
CDR3aa: CASPLPPDSATNEKLFF; CDR3nt: TGTGCAAGTCCCTTACCCCCCGACTCCGCAACTAATGAAAAACTGTTTTTT; d_gene: NA; abundance: NA; j_gene: TRBJ1-4; v_gene: TRBV12-2
CDR3aa: CASSLENEKLFF; CDR3nt: TGTGCCAGCAGCTTGGAGAATGAAAAACTGTTTTTT; d_gene: NA; abundance: NA; j_gene: TRBJ1-4; v_gene: TRBV5-5
CDR3aa: CASTRDRVNYEQYF; CDR3nt: TGTGCCAGTACCCGGGACAGGGTAAACTACGAGCAGTACTTC; d_gene: TRBD1; abundance: NA; j_gene: TRBJ2-7; v_gene: TRBV19
CDR3aa: CASSLVYGGGEQFF; CDR3nt: TGTGCCAGCAGCTTAGTCTATGGGGGGGGTGAGCAGTTCTTC; d_gene: TRBD2; abundance: NA; j_gene: TRBJ2-1; v_gene: TRBV11-2
CDR3aa: CASSFLRGQGQYF; CDR3nt: TGTGCCAGCAGCTTCCTCAGGGGACAGGGGCAGTATTTT; d_gene: TRBD1; abundance: NA; j_gene: TRBJ2-3; v_gene: TRBV11-2
CDR3aa: CASSIVRGGGYEQYF; CDR3nt: TGTGCCAGTAGTATAGTGAGAGGCGGTGGCTACGAGCAGTACTTC; d_gene: NA; abundance: NA; j_gene: TRBJ2-7; v_gene: TRBV19
CDR3aa: CASSESGGNEKLFF; CDR3nt: TGTGCCAGCAGTGAATCAGGGGGTAATGAAAAACTGTTTTTT; d_gene: TRBD1; abundance: NA; j_gene: TRBJ1-4; v_gene: TRBV25-1
CDR3aa: CASSPLGRMSSYNEQFF; CDR3nt: TGCGCCAGCAGCCCTCTGGGTCGGATGAGCTCCTACAATGAGCAGTTCTTC; d_gene: NA; abundance: NA; j_gene: TRBJ2-1; v_gene: TRBV5-1
CDR3aa: CASGWGQEAFF; CDR3nt: TGCGCCAGCGGCTGGGGACAGGAAGCTTTCTTT; d_gene: TRBD1; abundance: NA; j_gene: TRBJ1-1; v_gene: TRBV5-1
CDR3aa: CASSLLGQVEFF; CDR3nt: TGTGCCAGCAGTCTCCTCGGACAGGTAGAGTTCTTC; d_gene: TRBD1; abundance: once; j_gene: TRBJ2-1; v_gene: TRBV12-3/TRBV12-4
CDR3aa: CASSVIAGWNEQFF; CDR3nt: TGTGCCAGCAGTGTAATAGCGGGGTGGAATGAGCAGTTCTTC; d_gene: TRBD2; abundance: NA; j_gene: TRBJ2-1; v_gene: TRBV2
CDR3aa: CASSLEQSGEAFF; CDR3nt: TGCGCCAGCAGCTTGGAGCAGAGCGGTGAAGCTTTCTTT; d_gene: NA; abundance: once; j_gene: TRBJ1-1; v_gene: TRBV5-1
CDR3aa: CASSYSKPQLLFF; CDR3nt: TGTGCCAGCAGTTACTCGAAACCGCAACTGCTGTTCTTC; d_gene: NA; abundance: NA; j_gene: TRBJ2-1; v_gene: TRBV6-5
CDR3aa: CASSLAVDTEAFF; CDR3nt: TGCGCCAGCAGCTTGGCAGTCGACACTGAAGCTTTCTTT; d_gene: NA; abundance: once; j_gene: TRBJ1-1; v_gene: TRBV5-1
CDR3aa: CASTSRTLNGYTF; CDR3nt: TGTGCCAGCACTTCCAGGACGTTAAATGGCTACACCTTC; d_gene: NA; abundance: NA; j_gene: TRBJ1-2; v_gene: TRBV12-3/TRBV12-4
CDR3aa: CASSRGKNTEAFF; CDR3nt: TGTGCCAGCAGCCGGGGGAAGAACACTGAAGCTTTCTTT; d_gene: NA; abundance: NA; j_gene: TRBJ1-1; v_gene: TRBV9
CDR3aa: CASSLDGKGYTF; CDR3nt: TGCGCCAGCAGCTTGGACGGGAAAGGCTACACCTTC; d_gene: NA; abundance: NA; j_gene: TRBJ1-2; v_gene: TRBV5-1
CDR3aa: CASSLVASEQFF; CDR3nt: TGTGCCAGCAGCTTAGTCGCCAGTGAGCAGTTCTTC; d_gene: NA; abundance: NA; j_gene: TRBJ2-1; v_gene: TRBV7-9
CDR3aa: CASSDGERWFRGEQFF; CDR3nt: TGTGCCAGCAGTGATGGGGAGCGCTGGTTTAGAGGTGAGCAGTTCTTC; d_gene: NA; abundance: NA; j_gene: TRBJ2-1; v_gene: TRBV6-1
CDR3aa: CASSGSRGNGEAFF; CDR3nt: TGTGCCAGCAGTGGTAGCAGGGGAAACGGTGAAGCTTTCTTT; d_gene: NA; abundance: NA; j_gene: TRBJ1-1; v_gene: TRBV2
CDR3aa: CASGAGAKNIQYF; CDR3nt: TGTGCCAGCGGGGCGGGGGCGAAAAACATTCAGTACTTC; d_gene: NA; abundance: NA; j_gene: TRBJ2-4; v_gene: TRBV2
CDR3aa: CASSYGTTGSGNTIYF; CDR3nt: TGTGCCAGCAGTTACGGGACAACTGGCTCTGGAAACACCATATATTTT; d_gene: NA; abundance: NA; j_gene: TRBJ1-3; v_gene: TRBV6-6
CDR3aa: CASGRSGNQPQHF; CDR3nt: TGTGCCAGCGGCCGATCGGGCAATCAGCCCCAGCATTTT; d_gene: NA; abundance: NA; j_gene: TRBJ1-5; v_gene: TRBV6-2/TRBV6-3
CDR3aa: CASGTQGYTF; CDR3nt: TGTGCCAGTGGGACGCAGGGCTACACCTTC; d_gene: NA; abundance: NA; j_gene: TRBJ1-2; v_gene: TRBV19
CDR3aa: CASSRIGTPDTQYF; CDR3nt: TGTGCCAGCAGCCGAATCGGGACTCCTGATACGCAGTATTTT; d_gene: NA; abundance: NA; j_gene: TRBJ2-3; v_gene: TRBV11-2
CDR3aa: CASTRGGEKLFF; CDR3nt: TGTGCCAGCACACGAGGAGGTGAAAAACTGTTTTTT; d_gene: NA; abundance: NA; j_gene: TRBJ1-4; v_gene: TRBV6-5
CDR3aa: CASSGRGDRGDTNYGYTF; CDR3nt: TGCGCCAGCAGCGGGAGAGGGGACAGGGGCGACACTAACTATGGCTACACCTTC; d_gene: TRBD1; abundance: NA; j_gene: TRBJ1-2; v_gene: TRBV5-1
CDR3aa: CASSPGIQEGMGEKLFF; CDR3nt: TGTGCCAGCAGCCCAGGGATCCAGGAGGGGATGGGGGAAAAACTGTTTTTT; d_gene: NA; abundance: NA; j_gene: TRBJ1-4; v_gene: TRBV7-9